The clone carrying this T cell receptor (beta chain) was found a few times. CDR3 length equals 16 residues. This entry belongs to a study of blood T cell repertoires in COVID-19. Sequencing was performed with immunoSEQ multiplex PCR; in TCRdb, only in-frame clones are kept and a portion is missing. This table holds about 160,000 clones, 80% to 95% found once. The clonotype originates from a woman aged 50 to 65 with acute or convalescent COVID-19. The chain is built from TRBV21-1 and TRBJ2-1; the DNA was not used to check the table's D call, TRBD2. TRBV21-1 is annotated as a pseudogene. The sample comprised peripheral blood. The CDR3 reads CASSSPGAGGHNEQFF. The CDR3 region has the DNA TGTGCCAGCAGCAGTCCAGGGGCGGGGGGCCACAATGAGCAGTTCTTC.